The rows below give T cell receptor beta chains drawn from one sample of a study of T cell responses to AZD1222 COVID-19 vaccine. Assay used: immunoSEQ multiplex PCR; TCRdb lists only in-frame clones, some missing. This sample has some 200,000 clones; approximately 90% occur once, and the top ten carry around 3.6%. The source was peripheral blood, collected 28 days after the second AZD1222 dose. These receptors came from an adult who received the AZD1222 COVID-19 vaccine. Both conserved end residues are part of each CDR3. D genes are given only for firm matches. A clone size is listed for some rows: how often the clone was seen (once, few, many), or a class if it is expanded.

clone size: .
D gene: .
J gene: TRBJ1-5
V gene: TRBV19
CDR3 DNA: TGTGCCAGTAGTATATGGGGTCAGGCTAGCAATCAGCCCCAGCATTTT
CDR3 protein: CASSIWGQASNQPQHF

clone size: .
D gene: .
J gene: TRBJ1-2
V gene: TRBV3-1/TRBV3-2
CDR3 DNA: TGTGCCAGCAGCCAAGATTTATTGTCTCCGGGCTACACCTTC
CDR3 protein: CASSQDLLSPGYTF

clone size: .
D gene: TRBD1
J gene: TRBJ2-1
V gene: TRBV19
CDR3 DNA: TGTGCCAGTAGTCCTAGACAGGGGTCAACCTACAATGAGCAGTTCTTC
CDR3 protein: CASSPRQGSTYNEQFF

clone size: .
D gene: .
J gene: TRBJ1-1
V gene: TRBV29-1
CDR3 DNA: TGCAGCGTTATAGGGATTACTGAAGCTTTCTTT
CDR3 protein: CSVIGITEAFF

clone size: .
D gene: .
J gene: TRBJ2-7
V gene: TRBV11-3
CDR3 DNA: TGTGCCAGCAGCTTAGAAGGGGCGTCAACCTACGAGCAGTACTTC
CDR3 protein: CASSLEGASTYEQYF

clone size: .
D gene: .
J gene: TRBJ1-1
V gene: TRBV5-1
CDR3 DNA: TGCGCCAGCAGCTCGGACGGATCGAACACTGAAGCTTTCTTT
CDR3 protein: CASSSDGSNTEAFF

clone size: .
D gene: TRBD1
J gene: TRBJ1-5
V gene: TRBV4-1
CDR3 DNA: TGCGCCAGCAGCCAATTCTCAGGGGGGGTGCATCAGCCCCAGCATTTT
CDR3 protein: CASSQFSGGVHQPQHF

clone size: .
D gene: .
J gene: TRBJ2-5
V gene: TRBV7-9
CDR3 DNA: TGTGCCAGCAGCTTAGCCATAGGGCAAGAGACCCAGTACTTC
CDR3 protein: CASSLAIGQETQYF

clone size: few
D gene: .
J gene: TRBJ1-1
V gene: TRBV6-5
CDR3 DNA: TGTGCCAGCAGTTACTCGAGTGGTATGGGTCAAACGGAAGCTTTCTTT
CDR3 protein: CASSYSSGMGQTEAFF

clone size: few
D gene: .
J gene: TRBJ2-7
V gene: TRBV4-2
CDR3 DNA: TGTGCCAGCAGCCAAGATATTGCGGGCTCCTACGAGCAGTACTTC
CDR3 protein: CASSQDIAGSYEQYF

clone size: once
D gene: .
J gene: TRBJ1-5
V gene: TRBV28
CDR3 DNA: TGTGCCAGCAGCTCGGACCGACTACCGGTCCAGCCCCAGCATTTT
CDR3 protein: CASSSDRLPVQPQHF

clone size: .
D gene: .
J gene: TRBJ2-5
V gene: TRBV10-3
CDR3 DNA: TGTGCCATCAGTGAAGGTCACGGGCGACAAGAGACCCAGTACTTC
CDR3 protein: CAISEGHGRQETQYF

clone size: .
D gene: .
J gene: TRBJ2-2
V gene: TRBV5-1
CDR3 DNA: TGCGCCAGCAGCTTGTTAGTGTGGGCCGGGGAGCTGTTTTTT
CDR3 protein: CASSLLVWAGELFF

clone size: .
D gene: .
J gene: TRBJ2-5
V gene: TRBV5-1
CDR3 DNA: TGCGCCAGCAGCAAGGAACTAGCAGCTGAGACCCAGTACTTC
CDR3 protein: CASSKELAAETQYF

clone size: once
D gene: .
J gene: TRBJ2-5
V gene: TRBV5-1
CDR3 DNA: TGCGCCAGCAGCTGGGGGCAGGGCCTAGAGACCCAGTACTTC
CDR3 protein: CASSWGQGLETQYF

clone size: once
D gene: .
J gene: TRBJ2-1
V gene: TRBV18
CDR3 DNA: TGTGCCAGCTCACCCACTAGTTACAACCGCAATGAGCAGTTCTTC
CDR3 protein: CASSPTSYNRNEQFF

clone size: few
D gene: TRBD2
J gene: TRBJ2-7
V gene: TRBV7-9
CDR3 DNA: TGTGCCAGCAGCTGGCGTGGCGGGAGGGGCTCCTACGAGCAGTACTTC
CDR3 protein: CASSWRGGRGSYEQYF

clone size: .
D gene: .
J gene: TRBJ2-7
V gene: TRBV2
CDR3 DNA: TGTGCCAGCAATCCTCAGGGATTATTGGCCTACGAGCAGTACTTC
CDR3 protein: CASNPQGLLAYEQYF

clone size: .
D gene: .
J gene: TRBJ1-1
V gene: TRBV5-1
CDR3 DNA: TGCGCCAGCAGCTTCATTACAGGGATCACTGAAGCTTTCTTT
CDR3 protein: CASSFITGITEAFF

clone size: .
D gene: TRBD1
J gene: TRBJ2-7
V gene: TRBV5-1
CDR3 DNA: TGCGCCAGCAGCTTCAGCCCGGGACAGACCAGAGGCCGGTCCTACGAGCAGTACTTC
CDR3 protein: CASSFSPGQTRGRSYEQYF

clone size: once
D gene: .
J gene: TRBJ2-7
V gene: TRBV10-1
CDR3 DNA: TGCGCCAGCAGTGCCCGGGACAATCGTTACGAGCAGTACTTC
CDR3 protein: CASSARDNRYEQYF

clone size: .
D gene: .
J gene: TRBJ2-1
V gene: TRBV27
CDR3 DNA: TGTGCCAGCAGGGCGGGGCTCTCCTACAATGAGCAGTTCTTC
CDR3 protein: CASRAGLSYNEQFF

clone size: .
D gene: .
J gene: TRBJ2-2
V gene: TRBV6-2/TRBV6-3
CDR3 DNA: TGTGCCAGCAGCTGGGTTGGGCACAAGAACACCGGGGAGCTGTTTTTT
CDR3 protein: CASSWVGHKNTGELFF

clone size: .
D gene: TRBD2
J gene: TRBJ2-5
V gene: TRBV30
CDR3 DNA: TGTGCCTGGAGGGCCGGGACTAGCGGCCTTGAGACCCAGTACTTC
CDR3 protein: CAWRAGTSGLETQYF

clone size: .
D gene: TRBD1
J gene: TRBJ1-2
V gene: TRBV19
CDR3 DNA: TGTGCCAGTAGTCCACGGACAGGGCCTAACTATGGCTACACCTTC
CDR3 protein: CASSPRTGPNYGYTF

clone size: .
D gene: .
J gene: TRBJ2-2
V gene: TRBV11-2
CDR3 DNA: TGTGCCAGCAGCTTCCGGGGCGCGAACACCGGGGAGCTGTTTTTT
CDR3 protein: CASSFRGANTGELFF

clone size: .
D gene: .
J gene: TRBJ2-5
V gene: TRBV3-1/TRBV3-2
CDR3 DNA: TGTGCCAGCAGCCAAGATTATACGGGAGAAGAAGAGACCCAGTACTTC
CDR3 protein: CASSQDYTGEEETQYF

clone size: once
D gene: .
J gene: TRBJ2-1
V gene: TRBV9
CDR3 DNA: TGTGCCAGCAGCGCGTCGACAGCCTCCTACAATGAGCAGTTCTTC
CDR3 protein: CASSASTASYNEQFF

clone size: .
D gene: .
J gene: TRBJ1-6
V gene: TRBV7-3
CDR3 DNA: TGTGCCAGCAGCGAACAGGGTATCGGGAATTCACCCCTCCACTTT
CDR3 protein: CASSEQGIGNSPLHF

clone size: .
D gene: .
J gene: TRBJ1-2
V gene: TRBV29-1
CDR3 DNA: TGCAGCGTTGACGGGACCAAGGGGCGCTATGGCTACACCTTC
CDR3 protein: CSVDGTKGRYGYTF

clone size: .
D gene: .
J gene: TRBJ2-7
V gene: TRBV28
CDR3 DNA: TGTGCCAGCGTCACAGGGACTTTATCCCTTGACGAGCAGTACTTC
CDR3 protein: CASVTGTLSLDEQYF

clone size: .
D gene: .
J gene: TRBJ1-1
V gene: TRBV27
CDR3 DNA: TGTGCCAGCAGTTGGGACCTAAGGAACACTGAAGCTTTCTTT
CDR3 protein: CASSWDLRNTEAFF

clone size: .
D gene: TRBD2
J gene: TRBJ2-7
V gene: TRBV11-2
CDR3 DNA: TGTGCCAGCAGCCCCGGGAGGACCTACGAGCAGTACTTC
CDR3 protein: CASSPGRTYEQYF

clone size: .
D gene: .
J gene: TRBJ2-7
V gene: TRBV3-1/TRBV3-2
CDR3 DNA: TGTGCCAGCAGCCATTCAGGCGGGTCCCCGGGCGAGCAGTACTTC
CDR3 protein: CASSHSGGSPGEQYF

clone size: .
D gene: .
J gene: TRBJ2-4
V gene: TRBV5-1
CDR3 DNA: TGCGCCAGCAGCGACTTTACCAAAAACATTCAGTACTTC
CDR3 protein: CASSDFTKNIQYF

clone size: .
D gene: .
J gene: TRBJ2-2
V gene: TRBV7-9
CDR3 DNA: TGTGCCAGCAGCTTAGCCCCATCCACCGGGGAGCTGTTTTTT
CDR3 protein: CASSLAPSTGELFF

clone size: .
D gene: TRBD1
J gene: TRBJ2-5
V gene: TRBV7-9
CDR3 DNA: TGTGCCAGCAGCCCCCCGGGACAGCCAGGAACCCAGTACTTC
CDR3 protein: CASSPPGQPGTQYF